These T cell receptor beta chains were read from a single sample in a study of blood T cells in healthy people across ages. TCRdb reanalysed the 5' RACE reads using MiXCR and keeps one entry per CDR3 protein. The data hold 800,000 to 1,000,000 distinct CDR3 sequences, with roughly 50% observed a single time. The sequenced material came from blood. The receptors come from a young man in good health. The CDR3 runs from the conserved cysteine through the conserved F or W. Each record gives: V gene, D gene, J gene, clone size, CDR3 DNA, CDR3 protein. A D gene is named only where the DNA matches it firmly. The size field is filled for only some rows; it gives once, few, many or a size class.

>TRBV7-2|TRBD2|TRBJ2-3|few
TGTGCCAGCAGCCAAACTAGCGGGGTTACAGATACGCAGTATTTT
CASSQTSGVTDTQYF
>TRBV11-3|.|TRBJ2-1|.
TGTGCCAGCAGCCTATACAAGGGGCCTAACTACAATGAGCAGTTCTTC
CASSLYKGPNYNEQFF
>TRBV15|TRBD1|TRBJ2-2|.
TGTGCCACCAGCGAGGGGTCCGGGACAGTTTTTACCGGGGAGCTGTTTTTT
CATSEGSGTVFTGELFF
>TRBV5-1|TRBD1|TRBJ2-5|few
TGCGCCAGCAAAACCGGGACAGGGGAGGGTCTCCGAGAGACCCAGTACTTC
CASKTGTGEGLRETQYF
>TRBV20-1|.|TRBJ1-5|.
TGCAGTGCTAGAGAAGTGGCAGCTAGCAATCAGCCCCAGCATTTT
CSAREVAASNQPQHF
>TRBV28|.|TRBJ2-7|.
TGTGCCAGCAGTTTATTTCAATCCTACGAGCAGTACTTC
CASSLFQSYEQYF
>TRBV4-3|.|TRBJ2-3|.
TGCGCCAGCAGCCAGCGTAGGGAGGTCCGAGCCGGCACAGATACGCAGTATTTT
CASSQRREVRAGTDTQYF
>TRBV7-2|.|TRBJ1-1|.
TGTGCCAGCAGCTTCCAAGGCGGATTTGAAGCTTTCTTT
CASSFQGGFEAFF
>TRBV7-2|TRBD1|TRBJ2-1|.
TGTGCCAGCAGCTTAGATACAGGGGGCACCTACAATGAGCAGTTCTTC
CASSLDTGGTYNEQFF
>TRBV2|TRBD2|TRBJ2-3|.
TGTGCCAGCAGTTCCTACGGGGGGGGCCTCAATACGCAGTATTTT
CASSSYGGGLNTQYF
>TRBV9|TRBD2|TRBJ2-1|.
TGTGCCAGCAGCGTAGAGAATGGAGCGGGGGGGGACAATGAGCAGTTCTTC
CASSVENGAGGDNEQFF
>TRBV6-2/TRBV6-3|.|TRBJ2-1|.
TGTGCCGGCAGTTACCCGGAGATCACCTGGGTTGAGCAGTTCTTC
CAGSYPEITWVEQFF
>TRBV5-1|TRBD2|TRBJ2-4|.
TGCGCCAGCAGCTTGGCCGGGGAGACTAGCGACATTCAGTACTTC
CASSLAGETSDIQYF
>TRBV10-3|TRBD1|TRBJ1-5|.
TGTGCCATCAGCTCACTAGGACAGGGATACGATCAGCCCCAGCATTTT
CAISSLGQGYDQPQHF
>TRBV7-8|TRBD1|TRBJ1-5|.
TGTGCCAGCAGCTTACCCGGGACAGGGATAGGTTATGAGCCCCAGCATTTT
CASSLPGTGIGYEPQHF
>TRBV29-1|.|TRBJ1-1|.
TGCAGCGTTGAAATTCCGTGGAGCACTGAAGCTTTCTTT
CSVEIPWSTEAFF
>TRBV7-3|.|TRBJ2-1|few
TGTGCCAGCAGCTTAGGCCAGGGTTACTCCTACAATGAGCAGTTCTTC
CASSLGQGYSYNEQFF
>TRBV6-2/TRBV6-3|TRBD2|TRBJ2-3|.
TGTGCCAGCAGTATGCCGGGACTAGCGGGGAACACAGATACGCAGTATTTT
CASSMPGLAGNTDTQYF
>TRBV5-6|.|TRBJ1-2|.
TGTGCCAGCAAGCAGGGTTATGGCTACACCTTC
CASKQGYGYTF
>TRBV6-1|.|TRBJ2-7|many
TGTGCCAGCAGAGTGGACAGCTCCTACGAGCAGTACTTC
CASRVDSSYEQYF
>TRBV4-1|.|TRBJ1-2|.
TGCGCCAGCAGCCAAGCCCAGTCCTATGGCTACACCTTC
CASSQAQSYGYTF
>TRBV6-2/TRBV6-3|.|TRBJ1-2|many
TGTGCCAGTAGAGACACGAACTATGGCTACACCTTC
CASRDTNYGYTF
>TRBV6-1|.|TRBJ2-7|many
TGTGCCAGCAGTGAAGCTTCGGGGAGATCCCCCTACGAGCAGTACTTC
CASSEASGRSPYEQYF
>TRBV3-1|TRBD1|TRBJ2-3|few
TGTGCCAGCAGCCAAGAGGACAGGGGGGCCGATACGCAGTATTTT
CASSQEDRGADTQYF
>TRBV10-2|TRBD1|TRBJ2-5|once
TGCGCCAGCAGCGAAACAGGGGCCGAAGAGACCCAGTACTTC
CASSETGAEETQYF
>TRBV4-1|TRBD2|TRBJ2-7|few
TGCGCCAGCAGCCTTCCCGGACAGTCAGACGGGACTAGAGACTACGAGCAGTACTTC
CASSLPGQSDGTRDYEQYF
>TRBV28|TRBD2|TRBJ2-7|.
TGTGCCAGCAGTTACCTAGGGACTAGCAGCGAGCAGTACTTC
CASSYLGTSSEQYF
>TRBV29-1|.|TRBJ2-3|.
TGCAGCGTTGAATCGGGGGTTGTTAGCACAGATACGCAGTATTTT
CSVESGVVSTDTQYF
>TRBV6-6|.|TRBJ1-5|.
TGTGCCAGCAGGCTACTCCAAGGGCAGCCCCAGCATTTT
CASRLLQGQPQHF
>TRBV6-2/TRBV6-3|.|TRBJ2-3|.
TGTGCCAGCAGTTACCGGGACCTACTGGATACGCAGTATTTT
CASSYRDLLDTQYF
>TRBV18|.|TRBJ2-1|few
TGTGCCAGCTCACCGCTAGTCTCTACCAACGCGGACGAATGGGAGCAGTTCTTC
CASSPLVSTNADEWEQFF
>TRBV7-8|.|TRBJ2-3|few
TGTGCCAGCAGGGATGGAGATACGCAGTATTTT
CASRDGDTQYF
>TRBV12-3/TRBV12-4|.|TRBJ1-6|few
TGTGCCAGCAGTCCCCGGCTGGGTTCACCCCTCCACTTT
CASSPRLGSPLHF
>TRBV20-1|TRBD1|TRBJ2-2|.
TGCAGTGCTAGAGACCCGGGACAGGGAACCGGGGAGCTGTTTTTT
CSARDPGQGTGELFF
>TRBV5-1|TRBD2|TRBJ2-1|many
TGCGCCAGCAGCTTGTCCGGGACTAGCGCCGGTGAGCAGTTCTTC
CASSLSGTSAGEQFF
>TRBV6-1|.|TRBJ2-7|.
TGTGCCAGCAGTGAAGGGCTAGGTTTCTACGAGCAGTACTTC
CASSEGLGFYEQYF
>TRBV4-2|TRBD1|TRBJ1-5|.
TGTGCCAGCAGCCATGGAACCGGGACAGGCGATCAGCCCCAGCATTTT
CASSHGTGTGDQPQHF
>TRBV3-1|TRBD1|TRBJ2-4|.
TGTGCCAGCAGCCCGACAGGGCGGAGAGAGGTGGACATTCAGTACTTC
CASSPTGRREVDIQYF
>TRBV6-6|.|TRBJ1-2|.
TGTGCCAGCGGTTGGGACGCAGGCTACACCTTC
CASGWDAGYTF
>TRBV3-1|.|TRBJ2-5|.
TGTGCCAGCAGCCAAGAGTTAGCCCACGAGACCCAGTACTTC
CASSQELAHETQYF
>TRBV20-1|TRBD2|TRBJ2-3|few
TGCAGTGCTAGAGATATTCAGCGGGGCGCCCTCACAGATACGCAGTATTTT
CSARDIQRGALTDTQYF
>TRBV18|.|TRBJ1-2|many
TGTGCCAGCTCACCGCAGGCAGAAAACTATGGCTACACCTTC
CASSPQAENYGYTF
>TRBV27|.|TRBJ1-2|.
TGTGCCAGCAGTGGGGACACGGATAACTATGGCTACACCTTC
CASSGDTDNYGYTF
>TRBV7-8|TRBD1|TRBJ2-7|many
TGTGCCAGCAGCTTATCGGAACAGGGGAGTGGCGAGCAGTACTTC
CASSLSEQGSGEQYF
>TRBV7-2|TRBD2|TRBJ2-1|.
TGTGCCAGCAGCTTAGAGGCGCGGGGGTACAATGAGCAGTTCTTC
CASSLEARGYNEQFF
>TRBV7-9|.|TRBJ1-2|.
TGTGCCAGCAGCGGTTTTAGAAGTAGCCAGCCCGCCTATGGCTACACCTTC
CASSGFRSSQPAYGYTF
>TRBV20-1|TRBD1|TRBJ2-7|.
TGCAGTGCTAGACCCCTCCGAGACAGGGTATACGAGCAGTACTTC
CSARPLRDRVYEQYF
>TRBV27|.|TRBJ2-7|.
TGTGCCAGCAGTTTGGCGCCGGTCCCCTACGAGCAGTACTTC
CASSLAPVPYEQYF
>TRBV7-2|.|TRBJ2-5|few
TGTGCCAGCAGCACCAAATACGGGGCCCAAGAGACCCAGTACTTC
CASSTKYGAQETQYF
>TRBV18|TRBD2|TRBJ2-3|.
TGTGCCAGCTCACCATTGGGACTAGCCACTAGCACAGATACGCAGTATTTT
CASSPLGLATSTDTQYF
>TRBV12-3/TRBV12-4|.|TRBJ2-7|.
TGTGCCAGCAGTTTTGAGGTCTACGAGCAGTACTTC
CASSFEVYEQYF
>TRBV7-2|.|TRBJ2-3|.
TGTGCCAGCGGTTCCTTGGGTAGCGACCACACAGATACGCAGTATTTT
CASGSLGSDHTDTQYF
>TRBV20-1|.|TRBJ1-1|.
TGCAGTGCGCTTTACCGACGGCATGAAGCTTTCTTT
CSALYRRHEAFF
>TRBV7-3|.|TRBJ2-3|.
TGTGCCAGCAGCTCCAATGGGGGCACGCAGTATTTT
CASSSNGGTQYF
>TRBV11-2|TRBD1|TRBJ2-2|.
TGTGCCAGCAGGAAAAGGACAGGCGACACCGGGGAGCTGTTTTTT
CASRKRTGDTGELFF
>TRBV29-1|TRBD2|TRBJ2-3|.
TGCAGCGTCCGGGGACTAGCGGCCTACACAGATACGCAGTATTTT
CSVRGLAAYTDTQYF